The next 10 T cell receptor beta chains were all read from a single sample in a study of beta chain features in type 1 diabetes. Of the isolated RNA, all was reverse transcribed, and so the sequenced material was expressed TCRB transcripts. TCRdb's table, derived via immunoSEQ multiplex PCR, lists solely in-frame clones and lacks some. The sample lists about 230,000 clones, roughly 9.6% occurring once. Source material: naive CD4+ T cells from blood. These TCRs come from a woman in her late teens or twenties in good health.

The chain's CDR3 is CASSEAGAFFF. CDR3 sequence (DNA): TGTGCCAGCAGTGAAGCAGGGGCCTTTTTTTTT. The chain links TRBV25-1 to TRBJ1-4; D possibly corresponds to TRBD1 (6 bases). The CDR3 spans 11 residues. Germline CDR1 reads MGHDK; CDR2 reads SYGVNS. V was shortened by 2 bases and J by 17 bases, with 12 bases between the two germline ends.

This clone was observed a few times. The V and J genes are TRBV7-9 and TRBJ1-5; the D is unclear. This CDR3 has 15 residues. Trimming took 1 base from V and 2 from J, leaving 9 bases between them. Per the germline V gene, CDR1 is SEHNR and CDR2 is FQNEAQ (reference sequence). The CDR3 DNA is TGTGCCAGCAGCTTAGTGGGCTTTGGCAATCAGCCCCAGCATTTT. Protein sequence: CASSLVGFGNQPQHF. Full variable domain (remainder filled in from reference TRBV7-9 and TRBJ1-5): DTGVSQNPRHKITKRGQNVTFRCDPISEHNRLYWYRQTLGQGPEFLTYFQNEAQLEKSRLLSDRFSAERPKGSFSTLEIQRTEQGDSAMYLCASSLVGFGNQPQHFGDGTRLSIL.

On this clone itself: In the same sample, other DNA sequences code for this CDR3. The chain couples TRBV5-1 to TRBJ1-1; a weak D match, TRBD1 (5 bases). Germline V lookup: CDR1 SGHRS, CDR2 YFSETQ. The CDR3 extends over 13 amino acids. Trimming took off 1 base at V and 4 bases at J, with 8 bases between the two ends. The CDR3 bases are TGCGCCAGCAGCTTGCAGGGAAGCACTGAAGCTTTCTTT. It translates to CASSLQGSTEAFF. Variable domain in full (rest from reference TRBV5-1 and TRBJ1-1): KAGVTQTPRYLIKTRGQQVTLSCSPISGHRSVSWYQQTPGQGLQFLFEYFSETQRNKGNFPGRFSGRQFSNSRSEMNVSTLELGDSALYLCASSLQGSTEAFFGQGTRLTVV.

The CDR3 here is CASSFDSSNEKLFF. The CDR3 nucleotides are TGTGCCAGCAGCTTTGACAGTAGTAATGAAAAACTGTTTTTT. This chain joins TRBV5-4 and TRBJ1-4; the D gene is possibly TRBD1 (5 bases). The V gene's germline CDR1 is SGHNT and CDR2 YYREEE (reference sequence). Trimming cost V 2 bases and J 4 bases, with 9 bases left between them. The CDR3 runs to 14 residues.

The sample holds a few counts of this clone. The CDR3 DNA is TGTGCCAGCAGCTTTTCGACAGGGTCCCCCTACGAGCAGTACTTC. This translates into CASSFSTGSPYEQYF. The chain carries TRBV7-9 and TRBJ2-7; 7 bases fit TRBD1. This CDR3 has 15 residues. Germline CDR1 SEHNR, CDR2 FQNEAQ (reference sequence). Unmatched junction bases numbered 7, after V lost 3 bases and J lost 2 bases.

CDR3 amino acids: CASRGTGTAAAGAQYF. The DNA of the CDR3 is TGTGCCAGTCGGGGGACCGGGACGGCGGCCGCTGGGGCGCAGTATTTT. The chain joins TRBV19 to TRBJ2-3; maybe TRBD2 (6 bases). CDR3 size: 16 residues. The V gene lost 8 bases and the J gene lost 10 bases, with 28 bases spanning the gap. Germline-derived CDR1 and CDR2 are LNHDA and SQIVND (reference sequence).

This clone occurred a few times. The CDR3 reads CSVGGGRVGTDTQYF. CDR3 bases: TGCAGCGTTGGGGGAGGGAGGGTGGGCACAGATACGCAGTATTTT. The V call is TRBV29-1, the J call TRBJ2-3, with 7 bases identical to TRBD2. Trimming cost V 4 bases and J 1 base; bases outside gene matches: 8. The V gene's germline CDR1 is SQVTM and CDR2 ANQGSEA. This CDR3 region has 15 residues.

The chain has TRBV10-3 and TRBJ1-2; TRBD1 matches at 7 bases. The CDR3 totals 15 residues. Trimming took 6 bases from V and 6 from J; bases not matched to a gene: 13. Germline V gene sequence: CDR1 ENHRY, CDR2 SYGVKD. In DNA, the CDR3 is TGTGCCATCAGCTTGACAGGGACCCTTAGCGATGGCTACACCTTC. Its protein product is CAISLTGTLSDGYTF.

The chain recombines TRBV6-6 with TRBJ1-4, with 7 bases aligning to TRBD1. V lost 7 bases to trimming and J lost 8 bases; unmatched junction nucleotides: 7. The length of the CDR3 is 13 residues. Germline-derived CDR1 and CDR2 are MNHNY and SVGAGI (reference sequence). CDR3 in DNA: TGTGCCAGCACCGACAGGGTGGGAGAAAAACTGTTTTTT. Translation gives CASTDRVGEKLFF.

The chain is built from TRBV10-2 and TRBJ2-5, with 11 bases lining up with TRBD1. With V trimmed by 6 bases and J by 4 bases, 10 bases remained unmatched. The CDR3 is 16 residues long. CDR1 and CDR2 (germline): WSHSY, SAAADI. As DNA, the CDR3 is TGCGCCAGCAGGGGGACAGGGGGGTTTTCGGGAGAGACCCAGTACTTC. It translates to CASRGTGGFSGETQYF.